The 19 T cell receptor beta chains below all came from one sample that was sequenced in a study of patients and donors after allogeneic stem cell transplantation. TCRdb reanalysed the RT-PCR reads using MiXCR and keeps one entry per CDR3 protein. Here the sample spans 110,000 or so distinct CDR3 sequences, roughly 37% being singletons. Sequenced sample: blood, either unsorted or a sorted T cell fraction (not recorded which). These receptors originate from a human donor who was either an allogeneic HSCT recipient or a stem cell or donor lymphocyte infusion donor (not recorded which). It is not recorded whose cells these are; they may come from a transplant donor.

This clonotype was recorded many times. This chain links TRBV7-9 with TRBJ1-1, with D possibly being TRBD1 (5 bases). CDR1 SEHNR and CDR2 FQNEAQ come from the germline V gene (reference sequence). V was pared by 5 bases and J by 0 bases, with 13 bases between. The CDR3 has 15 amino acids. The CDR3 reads CASSPLGGLNTEAFF. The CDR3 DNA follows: TGTGCCAGCAGCCCTCTTGGGGGATTGAACACTGAAGCTTTCTTT.

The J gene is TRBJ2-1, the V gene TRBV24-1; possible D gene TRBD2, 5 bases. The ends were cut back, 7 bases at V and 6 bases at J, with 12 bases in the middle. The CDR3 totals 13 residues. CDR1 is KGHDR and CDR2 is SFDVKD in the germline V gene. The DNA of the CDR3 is TGTGCCACCAGATCAATCCGGGGCAATGAGCAGTTCTTC. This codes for CATRSIRGNEQFF.

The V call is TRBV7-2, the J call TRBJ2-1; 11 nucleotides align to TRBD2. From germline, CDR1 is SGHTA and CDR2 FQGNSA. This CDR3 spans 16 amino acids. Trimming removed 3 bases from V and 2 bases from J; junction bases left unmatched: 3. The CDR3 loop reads CASSFGLAGTYNEQFF. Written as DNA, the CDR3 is TGTGCCAGCAGCTTCGGACTAGCGGGTACCTACAATGAGCAGTTCTTC.

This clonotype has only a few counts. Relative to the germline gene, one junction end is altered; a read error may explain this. The CDR3 loop is CSVEGYRNF. CDR3 DNA: TGCAGCGTTGAAGGCTACAGGAACTTC. The J gene is TRBJ1-2, the V gene TRBV29-1; possible D gene TRBD1, 5 bases. This CDR3 spans 9 amino acids. Germline lookup yields CDR1 SQVTM and CDR2 ANQGSEA. The variable domain in full, with the rest retrieved from reference TRBV29-1 and TRBJ1-2, is SAVISQKPSRDICQRGTSLTIQCQVDSQVTMMFWYRQQPGQSLTLIATANQGSEATYESGFVIDKFPISRPNLTFSTLTVSNMSPEDSSIYLCSVEGYRNFGSGTRLTVV.

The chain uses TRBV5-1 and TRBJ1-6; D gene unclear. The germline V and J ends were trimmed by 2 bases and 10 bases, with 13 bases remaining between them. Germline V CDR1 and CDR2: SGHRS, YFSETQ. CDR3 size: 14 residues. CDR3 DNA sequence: TGCGCCAGCAGCTTTGAGGATGGGCTATCACCCCTCCACTTT. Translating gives CASSFEDGLSPLHF.

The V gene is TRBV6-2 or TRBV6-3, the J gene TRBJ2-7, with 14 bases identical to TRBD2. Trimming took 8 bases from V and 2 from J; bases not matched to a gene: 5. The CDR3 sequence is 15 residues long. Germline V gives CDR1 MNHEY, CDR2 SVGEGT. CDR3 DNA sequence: TGTGCCAGCTGCATGGGACTAGCGGGAGCCTACGAGCAGTACTTC. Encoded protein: CASCMGLAGAYEQYF.

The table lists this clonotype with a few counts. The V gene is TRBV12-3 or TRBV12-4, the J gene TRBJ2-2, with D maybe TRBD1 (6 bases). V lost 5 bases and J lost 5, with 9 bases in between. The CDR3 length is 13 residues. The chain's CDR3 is CASSLGQTGELFF. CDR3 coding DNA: TGTGCCAGCAGTCTCGGACAGACCGGGGAGCTGTTTTTT.

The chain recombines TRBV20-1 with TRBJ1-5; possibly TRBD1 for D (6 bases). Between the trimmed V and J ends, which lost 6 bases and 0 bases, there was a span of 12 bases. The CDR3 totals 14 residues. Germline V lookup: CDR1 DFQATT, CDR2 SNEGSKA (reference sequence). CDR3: CSAQQGYSNQPQHF. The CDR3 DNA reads TGCAGTGCGCAACAGGGCTATAGCAATCAGCCCCAGCATTTT.

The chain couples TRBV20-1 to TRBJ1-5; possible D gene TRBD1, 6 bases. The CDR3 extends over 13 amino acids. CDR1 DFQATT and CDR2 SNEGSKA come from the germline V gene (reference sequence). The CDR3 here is CRPHGGAPDPQHF. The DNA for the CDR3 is TGCAGGCCTCATGGGGGGGCCCCAGATCCCCAGCATTTT.

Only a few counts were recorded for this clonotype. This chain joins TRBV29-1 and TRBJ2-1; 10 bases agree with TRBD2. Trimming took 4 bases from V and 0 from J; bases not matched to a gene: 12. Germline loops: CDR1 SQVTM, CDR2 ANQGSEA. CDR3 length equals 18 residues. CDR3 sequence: CSVGGETSGFSSYNEQFF. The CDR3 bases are TGCAGCGTTGGGGGGGAGACTAGCGGGTTTAGCTCCTACAATGAGCAGTTCTTC.

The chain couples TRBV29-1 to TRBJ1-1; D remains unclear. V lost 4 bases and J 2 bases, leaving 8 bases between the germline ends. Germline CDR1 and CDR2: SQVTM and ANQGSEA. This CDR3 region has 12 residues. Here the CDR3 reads CSVVKGNTEAFF. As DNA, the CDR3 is TGCAGCGTTGTAAAGGGAAACACTGAAGCTTTCTTT.

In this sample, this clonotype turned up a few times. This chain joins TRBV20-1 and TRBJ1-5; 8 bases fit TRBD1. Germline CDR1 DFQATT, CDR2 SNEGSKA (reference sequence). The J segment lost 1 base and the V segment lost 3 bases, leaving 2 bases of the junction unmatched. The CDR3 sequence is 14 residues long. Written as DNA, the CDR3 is TGCAGTGCTAGGACAGGGGCGAGCAATCAGCCCCAGCATTTT. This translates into CSARTGASNQPQHF.

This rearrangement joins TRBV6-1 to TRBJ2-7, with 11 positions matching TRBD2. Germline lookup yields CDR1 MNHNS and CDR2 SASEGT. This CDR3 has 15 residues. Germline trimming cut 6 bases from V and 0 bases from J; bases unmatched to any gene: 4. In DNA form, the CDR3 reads TGTGCCAGCAGACTCGGGACTAGCGGCTCCTACGAGCAGTACTTC. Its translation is CASRLGTSGSYEQYF.

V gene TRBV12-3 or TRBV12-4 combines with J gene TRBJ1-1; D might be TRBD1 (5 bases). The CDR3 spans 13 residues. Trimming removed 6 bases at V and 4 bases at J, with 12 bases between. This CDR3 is CASREPGFTEAFF. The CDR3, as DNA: TGTGCCAGCAGAGAACCAGGGTTCACTGAAGCTTTCTTT.

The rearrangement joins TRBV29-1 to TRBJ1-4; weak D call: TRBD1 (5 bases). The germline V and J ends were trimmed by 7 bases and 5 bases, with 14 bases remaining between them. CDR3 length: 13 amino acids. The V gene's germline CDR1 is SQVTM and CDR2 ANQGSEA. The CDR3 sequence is CSARWGRNEKLFF. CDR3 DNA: TGCAGCGCCCGGTGGGGGAGAAATGAAAAACTGTTTTTT.

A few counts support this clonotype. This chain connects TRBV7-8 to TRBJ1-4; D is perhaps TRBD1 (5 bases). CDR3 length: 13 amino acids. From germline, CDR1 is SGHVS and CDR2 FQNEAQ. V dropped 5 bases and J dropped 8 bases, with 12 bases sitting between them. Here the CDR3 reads CASSPRADEKLFF. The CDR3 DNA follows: TGTGCCAGCAGCCCCAGGGCAGACGAAAAACTGTTTTTT.

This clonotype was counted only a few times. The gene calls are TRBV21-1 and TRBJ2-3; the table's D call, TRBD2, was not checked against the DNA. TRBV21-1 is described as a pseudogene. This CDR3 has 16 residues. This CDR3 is CASSKSLERRTDTQYF. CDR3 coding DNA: TGTGCCAGCAGCAAATCCCTCGAGCGGCGCACAGATACGCAGTATTTT.

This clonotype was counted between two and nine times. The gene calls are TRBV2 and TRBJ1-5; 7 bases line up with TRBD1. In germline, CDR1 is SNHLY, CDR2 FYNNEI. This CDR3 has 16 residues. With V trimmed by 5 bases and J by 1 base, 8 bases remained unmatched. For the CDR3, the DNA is TGTGCCAGCAGTAACCCCAACAGGGGAAGCAATCAGCCCCAGCATTTT. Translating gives CASSNPNRGSNQPQHF.

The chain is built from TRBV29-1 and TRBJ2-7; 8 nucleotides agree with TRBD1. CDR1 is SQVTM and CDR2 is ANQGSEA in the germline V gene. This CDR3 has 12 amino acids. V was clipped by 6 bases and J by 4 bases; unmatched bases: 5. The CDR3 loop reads CSVVDRAYEQYF. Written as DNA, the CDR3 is TGCAGCGTGGTGGACAGGGCGTACGAGCAGTACTTC.